Sequencing of this T cell receptor (beta chain) was carried out in a study of cytomegalovirus exposure and HLA in healthy donors. Points from the study as a whole: TCR beta chain V- and J-gene trimming was linked, in a later analysis, to a missense variant in DCLRE1C.

Germline assignment: CDR1 SGHDT and CDR2 YYEEEE. The CDR3 runs 14 residues. In the PCR, 60 Vbeta and 13 Jbeta primers were used. Sequenced by immunoSEQ multiplex PCR; TCRdb stores in-frame clones only, minus some. The sample yields 250,000 to 300,000 clones, 84% seen once. As to this clone: As yet, its antigen is unknown.

This sequence was found in a woman aged 40-49 years in good health and CMV-seropositive. This sequence joins TRBV5-6 and TRBJ2-5, with D possibly TRBD1 on 5 matching bases. Gene TRBJ2-7 matches the end of the DNA better, so the J call may be wrong. Sequencing was done on a sample of PBMCs. Here the CDR3 DNA reads TGTGCCAGCAGCTTGGTAGGGGCCGCCTACGAGCAGTACTTC. This codes for CASSLVGAAYEQYF.